This T cell receptor (beta chain) was documented in a study of blood T cell repertoires in COVID-19. Study as a whole: Sample material is recorded as cDNA or gDNA derived from T cells, B-cell-depleted T cells, or PBMCs.

Original processing methods: Amplifying reference gene primers gave estimates of nucleated cell counts. Sequencing was performed with immunoSEQ multiplex PCR; in TCRdb, only in-frame clones are kept and a portion is missing. That table gives V, J and clone size, and the DNA gave D and trimming. The sample includes roughly 670,000 clones, just under 90% of them seen just once. The CDR3 length is 15 residues. Germline values: CDR1 SNHLY, CDR2 FYNNEI. Between the trimmed V and J ends, which lost 7 bases and 7 bases, there was a span of 17 bases. Only one count was recorded for this clone. The sequence came from a woman younger than 35 with acute or convalescent COVID-19. The J gene is TRBJ1-6, the V gene TRBV2; D perhaps matches TRBD1 (6 bases). The sample consisted of peripheral blood. CDR3 sequence (DNA): TGTGCCAGCACCCGATCGAGGACAGACAATTCACCCCTCCACTTT. This encodes CASTRSRTDNSPLHF.